This TCR beta chain comes out of a study of T cells in localized non-small cell lung cancer. Study-level points and caveats: Highest T cell clonality was seen in uninvolved adjacent lung, surpassing that measured in tumor.

Some clones are missing from TCRdb's copy, which holds only in-frame ones; the method was immunoSEQ multiplex PCR. Of roughly 1,200 clones in the sample, 23% were seen once. A word on this clone: Its antigen is still unknown.

V shed 5 bases and J shed 4 bases, with 12 bases lying between them. This CDR3 comprises 13 residues. Germline V gene data show CDR1 as GTSNPN and CDR2 as SVGIG (reference sequence). Sequenced here: normal lung tissue next to the tumor, sampled before any cancer treatment. The sequence came from a man between 40 and 70 years old with stage I lung adenocarcinoma. The V call is TRBV30, the J call TRBJ1-5; TRBD1 might be the D (6 bases). The CDR3 nucleotides are TGTGCCTGGGCCGGGGGGGCGAATCAGCCCCAGCATTTT. This gives the protein CAWAGGANQPQHF.